This TCR beta chain was recovered during a study of PD-1 blockade in classical Hodgkin lymphoma. Turning to the study itself: The study gave patients nivolumab 3 mg/kg intravenously every 2 weeks.

Time point specified: cycle 4 day 1 (C4D1), after more than 5 weeks of nivolumab. Each patient experienced a relapse that followed autologous stem cell transplantation, and brentuximab vedotin exposure varied. Study-wide findings and caveats: The origin of the repertoire differences remains undefined, with disease activity or prior therapy as possible causes. Newly diagnosed patients reportedly had lower baseline TCR diversity than healthy donors.

CDR3 length: 16 amino acids. Trimming took off 5 bases at V and 4 bases at J, with 17 bases between the two ends. CDR1 is LGHNA and CDR2 is YNFKEQ in the germline V gene. Comments on this clone: The antigen remains undetermined.

The data were produced by immunoSEQ multiplex PCR, yet TCRdb's version contains in-frame clones alone and is incomplete. The sample consists of 25,000 or so clones, approximately 87% of them appearing once. This specimen was peripheral blood mononuclear cells (PBMCs), taken before the fourth cycle of nivolumab. The J gene is TRBJ2-2, the V gene TRBV4-2; a possible D gene is TRBD1 (5 bases). This TCR came from a human donor with classical Hodgkin lymphoma. The CDR3 loop is CASSLAWRQGTGELFF. The CDR3 nucleotides read TGTGCCAGCAGCTTGGCCTGGCGGCAGGGCACCGGGGAGCTGTTTTTT.